Shown below are 6 T cell receptor beta chains from a single sample sequenced in a study of glioma-infiltrating T cells after dendritic cell vaccination. Time point defined: after dendritic cell vaccination, including at tumor progression/relapse. Sequencing used immunoSEQ multiplex PCR; TCRdb keeps in-frame clones, though not all of them. The sample carries 75,000 to 85,000 clones, around 87% recorded once. The material sequenced was blood, taken after dendritic cell vaccination. The receptors come from a human donor with glioblastoma.

V gene TRBV5-1 combines with J gene TRBJ1-2, with D unresolved. Germline V gene sequence: CDR1 SGHRS, CDR2 YFSETQ. Trimming pared 6 bases from V and 4 bases from J, leaving 19 bases between. There are 15 residues in the CDR3. The CDR3 nucleotides read TGCGCCAGCACCGCGGGTGAGGGCCTGACCTATGGCTACACCTTC. It yields the protein CASTAGEGLTYGYTF.

V is TRBV5-1 and J is TRBJ1-1; no reliable D call. Trimming cost V 3 bases and J 1 base, with 13 bases left between them. CDR3 size: 15 residues. Germline CDR1 and CDR2: SGHRS and YFSETQ. The CDR3 DNA sequence: TGCGCCAGCAGCTGGAGTGTCAGAGAGAACACTGAAGCTTTCTTT. This sequence encodes CASSWSVRENTEAFF.

This clone was seen a handful of times. The V call is TRBV9, the J call TRBJ2-1; maybe TRBD1 (5 bases). The germline V gene encodes CDR1 SGDLS and CDR2 YYNGEE. This CDR3 is built from 15 residues. V was cut by 0 bases and J by 3 bases, with 10 bases left in between. The CDR3 coding sequence is TGTGCCAGCAGCGTAGGGGGCAACAACTACAATGAGCAGTTCTTC. This sequence encodes CASSVGGNNYNEQFF. Looking up the rest from reference TRBV9 and TRBJ2-1 gives the full variable domain: DSGVTQTPKHLITATGQRVTLRCSPRSGDLSVYWYQQSLDQGLQFLIQYYNGEERAKGNILERFSAQQFPDLHSELNLSSLELGDSALYFCASSVGGNNYNEQFFGPGTRLTVL.

The V gene is TRBV9, the J gene TRBJ2-3; tentatively, D is TRBD2 (5 bases). This CDR3 region has 14 residues. The V and J ends lost 4 bases and 3 bases respectively, with 12 bases between them. Germline V gene data show CDR1 as SGDLS and CDR2 as YYNGEE. As DNA, the CDR3 is TGTGCCAGCAGCCCGATTAGCGTAACAGATACGCAGTATTTT. Encoded protein: CASSPISVTDTQYF.

V gene TRBV7-2 combines with J gene TRBJ2-2; 7 bases align to TRBD1. Trimming removed 5 bases from V and 0 bases from J; junction bases left unmatched: 6. The CDR3 runs to 16 residues. Germline CDR1 is SGHTA and CDR2 is FQGNSA. The chain's CDR3 is CASSPDRLSNTGELFF. CDR3 DNA sequence: TGTGCCAGCAGCCCGGACAGGCTTTCGAACACCGGGGAGCTGTTTTTT.

The chain is built from TRBV11-2 and TRBJ2-3, with 8 bases aligning to TRBD2. Germline V gene sequence: CDR1 SGHAT, CDR2 FQNNGV. The CDR3 consists of 14 residues. The V and J ends lost 5 bases and 4 bases, in that order; junction bases with no gene match: 5. The DNA of the CDR3 is TGTGCCAGCAGCACCCGGGGGGGACCAGATACGCAGTATTTT. This gives the protein CASSTRGGPDTQYF.